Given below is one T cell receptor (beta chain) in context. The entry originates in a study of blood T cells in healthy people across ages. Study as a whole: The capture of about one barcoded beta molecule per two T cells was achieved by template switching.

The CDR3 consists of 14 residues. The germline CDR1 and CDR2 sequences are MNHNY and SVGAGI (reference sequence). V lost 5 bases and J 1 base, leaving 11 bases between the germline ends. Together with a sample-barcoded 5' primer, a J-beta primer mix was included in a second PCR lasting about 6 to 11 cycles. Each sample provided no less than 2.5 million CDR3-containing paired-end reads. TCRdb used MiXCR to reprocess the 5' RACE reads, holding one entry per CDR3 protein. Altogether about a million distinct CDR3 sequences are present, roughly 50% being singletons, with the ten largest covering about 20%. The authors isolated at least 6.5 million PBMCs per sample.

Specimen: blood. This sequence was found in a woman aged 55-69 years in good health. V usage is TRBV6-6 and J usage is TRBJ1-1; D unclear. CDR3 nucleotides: TGTGCCAGCAGTAACATATACCAGAACACTGAAGCTTTCTTT. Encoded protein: CASSNIYQNTEAFF.